Sequencing of this T cell receptor beta chain was carried out in a study of blood T cell repertoires in COVID-19. Living in under 30 US areas, the participants were between roughly 18 and 89 years of age. Recovered participants had two consecutive negative NP/OP PCR tests, healthcare professional clearance, or symptom resolution. This clone has only one observation. Clones were sequenced by immunoSEQ multiplex PCR, and TCRdb holds only the in-frame ones, with some missing. The sample has roughly 500,000 clones; 88% are singletons. Germline CDR1 is LNHDA and CDR2 is SQIVND (reference sequence). The CDR3 is 13 amino acids. With 9 bases removed from V and 7 bases from J, the gap between germline ends came to 18 bases.

This clonotype originated in a middle-aged woman who had recovered from COVID-19. The material sequenced was PBMCs or T cells enriched from blood (not recorded which). The gene calls are TRBV19 and TRBJ1-2; D possibly corresponds to TRBD1 (5 bases). The chain's CDR3 is CASSRDLAGGYTF. CDR3 DNA: TGTGCCAGCAGCAGGGATTTAGCGGGTGGCTACACCTTC.